Detailed here is one T cell receptor (beta chain). Its target antigen remains unknown. Per-base quality was not reported, and no clone a single base away is much larger than it. The sample's time point label is to be understood as: baseline before first vaccination. Samples from vaccinated people were obtained from the UK trials COV001 and COV002, which included a single-blind randomized controlled phase 2/3 trial of AZD1222 (ChAdOx1 nCoV-19) in healthy adults. For TCRbeta chain sequencing, PBMC samples from trial participants were taken at day 0 and at day 28 after the second dose. The CDR3 regions of human TCRbeta chains were analyzed by immunosequencing. The original pipeline was this. TCRs in the repertoires were matched against a reference library of SARS-CoV-2-specific TCRs that had been generated with the MIRA antigen-specificity platform. Breadth meant the fraction of unique TCRs that were SARS-CoV-2-associated, whereas depth meant the fraction of total T cells that were SARS-CoV-2-associated. Using the MIRA data, each spike-specific TCR was mapped to the spike region that the TCR reacts to and placed in a CD4 or CD8 class. Log10-transformed breadth and depth values were compared by one-way ANOVA with Sidak's multiple comparisons tests. This immuneACCESS table, as held by TCRdb, lists in-frame sequences with V and J called but not all clones. Of the missing ones, under half trace to an unresolved V gene in checked studies; the others have no known cause. V and J calls and clone size are given by that table; D and trimming were obtained from the DNA. The sample table records just under 85,000 clones; roughly nine tenths of these occur just once. About 7.7% of the sample is in the top ten clones.

This sample was taken from a study of T cell responses to AZD1222 COVID-19 vaccine (dated by TCRdb to about 2021). With regard to the full study: AZD1222 recipients given second doses at about 4 weeks or at about 12 weeks were pooled, since spike-specific TCR depth and breadth were not found to differ between the two schedules. TCR sequencing was performed for about 240 trial participants, of whom around 210 were given two doses of AZD1222 and some 25 were given two doses of MenACWY control vaccine. Trial participants were enrolled by age into 18-55, 56-69 and 70-plus year subgroups, with 148, 28 and 57 TCR-sequenced participants respectively. Points the paper makes about the study in general: In the small 56-69-year group, the increase in depth fell short of significance, most likely because of low power. No day 14 peak-response samples were available, so repertoires were characterized only after the peak T cell response. Conclusions about previously exposed vaccinees are limited because only six or seven AZD1222 recipients were SARS-CoV-2 seropositive at baseline. Participants were mostly white British and included more females than males, and it was suggested by the authors that clonal diversity may have been underestimated. The vaccine-associated CD4 TCRs covered the entire spike protein, and the dominant responses fell in regions 160-218 and 743-854. Nearly half of unique spike-specific TCRs reportedly recognized epitopes outside regions mutated in the B.1.351 and B.1.1.7 variants. After two AZD1222 doses, both the breadth and the depth of spike-specific TCRs were significantly higher than at day 0 and than in MenACWY recipients.

From its cysteine to its phenylalanine, the CDR3 spans 15 amino acids. Only the CDR3 DNA stays, 45 bases, in frame from base 1. Relative to germline, V is 0 bases shorter and J is 0 bases shorter, with 9 bases between their ends. The germline V gene supplies CDR1 SGHRS and CDR2 YFSETQ. The source is an adult in good health. The sequence is built from TRBV5-1 and TRBJ1-1, with an unclear D gene assignment. The source material was peripheral blood, sampled on day 0 of AZD1222 vaccination. The DNA sequence is as follows: TGCGCCAGCAGCTTGGATGGCAGGATGAACACTGAAGCTTTCTTT. It is translated as CASSLDGRMNTEAFF. Outside the CDR3, residues come from the reference TRBV5-1 and TRBJ1-1 proteins, so the full variable domain is: KAGVTQTPRYLIKTRGQQVTLSCSPISGHRSVSWYQQTPGQGLQFLFEYFSETQRNKGNFPGRFSGRQFSNSRSEMNVSTLELGDSALYLCASSLDGRMNTEAFFGQGTRLTVV.